This T cell receptor beta chain was identified during a study of cytomegalovirus exposure and HLA in healthy donors. This CDR3 contains 16 residues. Germline trimming cut 6 bases from V and 1 base from J; bases unmatched to any gene: 10. CDR1 and CDR2 (germline): MNHEY, SMNVEV (reference sequence). PCR employed 60 Vbeta and 13 Jbeta primers. Data came from immunoSEQ multiplex PCR; TCRdb stores just in-frame clones and leaves some out. The sample includes 150,000 to 200,000 clones, roughly 88% of them seen just once. This chain links TRBV27 with TRBJ2-7, with 9 bases fitting TRBD1. The specimen sequenced was PBMCs. The sequence was collected from a girl aged 2 to 9 in good health and CMV-seropositive. The CDR3 coding sequence is TGTGCCAGCAGAAACGGACAGGGGATGAGGTCCTACGAGCAGTACTTC. Its translation is CASRNGQGMRSYEQYF.